Here is one TCR beta chain with its context. Clones were read by immunoSEQ multiplex PCR, and TCRdb kept only the in-frame ones, dropping some. The repertoire holds fewer than 15,000 clones, with around four fifths as singletons. This sample was taken from a study of tumor-infiltrating lymphocytes in localized non-small cell lung cancer. Overall study: The cohort mixed smokers and never-smokers, several histologies, and some post-neoadjuvant-chemotherapy samples.

The V end lost 1 base, the J end lost 6 bases, and 9 bases lay between the germline ends. Germline assignment: CDR1 SGHNT and CDR2 YENEEA. The CDR3 covers 13 residues. The receptor was isolated from a human donor with non-small cell lung cancer. V usage is TRBV11-3 and J usage is TRBJ1-2, with D unclear. Sample: uninvolved lung tissue not adjacent to the tumor. The CDR3 loop reads CASSLVQIDGYTF. For the CDR3, the DNA is TGTGCCAGCAGCTTAGTTCAAATTGATGGCTACACCTTC.